This TCR beta chain was documented in a study of control samples from healthy donors and cancer patients. Germline V CDR1 and CDR2: SQVTM, ANQGSEA. Trimming took 2 bases from V and 2 from J, leaving 25 bases between them. CDR3 length: 18 residues. Sequencing was performed with immunoSEQ multiplex PCR; in TCRdb, only in-frame clones are kept and a portion is missing. This table has under 70,000 clones, about nine tenths appearing once. The chain joins TRBV29-1 to TRBJ2-7; D gene unclear. The sequenced sample consisted of PBMCs. The TCR was taken from a woman aged 45-59 years with colorectal cancer. In DNA, the CDR3 is TGCAGCGTTGAAATGGCGCTGAAATCGGGTTCCCCTACCTACGAGCAGTACTTC. It codes for CSVEMALKSGSPTYEQYF.